This T cell receptor (beta chain) was captured in a study of Ad26.COV2.S vaccination and SARS-CoV-2 variants. Across the study: Dosing was one shot or two shots 56 days apart.

Treatment defined: over 15 received Ad26.COV2.S at low or high dose, single or two shots; 5 received placebo; per-sample allocation not given. On day 63 after the first injection, vaccine and placebo recipients gave samples. This clone was detected only a few times. The target antigen is unknown. Data came from immunoSEQ multiplex PCR; TCRdb stores just in-frame clones and leaves some out. The table shows some 340,000 clones, with 85% to 90% occurring only once. The CDR3 consists of 21 residues. Between the trimmed V and J ends, which lost 5 bases and 3 bases, there was a span of 29 bases. CDR1 LNHDA and CDR2 SQIVND come from the germline V gene (reference sequence). Study-wide results and caveats: Analyses that measured TCR breadth and depth may have underestimated total T cell responses.

The chain employs TRBV19 and TRBJ1-6; D may be TRBD1 (5 bases). This specimen was peripheral blood, taken in a trial of Ad26.COV2.S vaccine versus placebo. The clonotype comes from a person aged 18-60 years who received the Ad26.COV2.S COVID-19 vaccine or a placebo. This CDR3 is CASSSRRNTMGRQYYNSPLHF. The CDR3 bases are TGTGCCAGTAGTTCGAGAAGAAATACCATGGGACGGCAGTACTATAATTCACCCCTCCACTTT.